Listed below are T cell receptor beta chains from one sample, sequenced in a study of blood T cell repertoires in COVID-19. Repertoires were generated with immunoSEQ multiplex PCR, while TCRdb's copy carries only in-frame clones and drops some. The sample lists around 150,000 clones; about 87% were seen once. The sequenced sample was peripheral blood. These receptors all stem from a woman in her thirties or forties with acute or convalescent COVID-19. Both conserved end residues are part of each CDR3. Where a row states a size, it is once, few, many or the class of an expanded clone; other rows omit it.

j_call | clone_size | v_call | cdr3_aa
TRBJ1-2 | - | TRBV5-6 | CASSSGGTSNYGYTF
TRBJ2-2 | - | TRBV4-2 | CASSQEDGRDDTGELFF
TRBJ2-2 | - | TRBV27 | CASSLGLAGYTGELFF
TRBJ1-5 | many | TRBV3-1/TRBV3-2 | CASSQRLLSTGNQPQHF
TRBJ1-1 | - | TRBV19 | CASCGTALGEDTEAFF
TRBJ1-3 | - | TRBV5-6 | CASSLRQGSSGNTIYF
TRBJ1-2 | - | TRBV28 | CASSLEQVNYGYTF
TRBJ1-1 | - | TRBV5-4 | CASQGSLNTEAFF
TRBJ1-1 | - | TRBV5-1 | CASSYGTGQNTEAFF
TRBJ1-6 | - | TRBV4-1 | CASSQEANSPLHF
TRBJ1-5 | - | TRBV20-1 | CSASFGQGLYQPQHF
TRBJ2-7 | - | TRBV4-3 | CASSQGTSAFPYEQYF
TRBJ1-2 | once | TRBV7-2 | CASSIGRGYGYTF
TRBJ1-4 | - | TRBV5-4 | CASSLLTGGNEKLFF
TRBJ1-1 | - | TRBV3-1/TRBV3-2 | CASSQRHQNTEAFF
TRBJ1-3 | - | TRBV7-2 | CASSLGLQGAGNTIYF
TRBJ2-2 | - | TRBV9 | CASSVYGHETGELFF
TRBJ2-3 | - | TRBV3-1/TRBV3-2 | CASSFFGTFDTQYF
TRBJ1-1 | - | TRBV29-1 | CSVRGGRAATEAFF
TRBJ1-2 | - | TRBV3-1/TRBV3-2 | CASSSGTGIANYGYTF
TRBJ1-5 | many | TRBV6-6 | CASNSDRGHSNQPQHF
TRBJ1-1 | - | TRBV27 | CASSTGNTEAFF
TRBJ1-2 | - | TRBV9 | CASSADGQGWDGYTF
TRBJ1-3 | - | TRBV29-1 | CSVRGEGNTIYF
TRBJ2-7 | - | TRBV5-4 | CASSLGEGTTYEQYF
TRBJ2-5 | - | TRBV3-1/TRBV3-2 | CASSAGTYIQETQYF
TRBJ1-1 | - | TRBV3-1/TRBV3-2 | CASNPGTARPEAFF
TRBJ1-1 | - | TRBV12-3/TRBV12-4 | CASSSRHSPAFF
TRBJ1-2 | - | TRBV2 | CASSEAVGPGDFGYYGYTF
TRBJ1-2 | - | TRBV19 | CASSTQQGLQGYTF
TRBJ1-2 | - | TRBV7-2 | CASSPGAGGIGYTF
TRBJ1-1 | - | TRBV5-4 | CASSLGNRAGEAFF
TRBJ1-3 | - | TRBV14 | CASSQPVWDSSGNTIYF
TRBJ2-1 | few | TRBV24-1 | CATSDSRDYRQFF
TRBJ2-7 | - | TRBV6-2/TRBV6-3 | CASSYLGGSSYEQYF
TRBJ2-6 | - | TRBV4-1 | CASSHILSGANVLTF
TRBJ1-1 | - | TRBV7-9 | CASSLEGQLGREAFF
TRBJ1-6 | once | TRBV7-6 | CASSSSTTGLNSPLHF
TRBJ2-1 | - | TRBV4-2 | CASSQELAGRFNEQFF
TRBJ2-1 | - | TRBV5-4 | CASRLGGGGYNEQFF
TRBJ1-5 | - | TRBV6-2/TRBV6-3 | CASSYGTSNQPQHF
TRBJ2-5 | - | TRBV5-1 | CASSVGGPLQETQYF
TRBJ1-5 | few | TRBV3-1/TRBV3-2 | CASSQGTGGDQPQHF
TRBJ1-5 | - | TRBV6-1 | CASSPVGGYQPQHF
TRBJ2-1 | - | TRBV2 | CASSGYNEQFF
TRBJ2-5 | - | TRBV2 | CASKDTGWGSETQYF
TRBJ2-7 | - | TRBV30 | CAWSRQGLTYEQYF
TRBJ1-2 | once | TRBV7-8 | CASSSRQGPSPNYGYTF
TRBJ2-5 | - | TRBV7-7 | CASSLRLAGLETQYF
TRBJ1-5 | - | TRBV5-6 | CASSLGQGTYSNQPQHF
TRBJ1-1 | - | TRBV6-5 | CASSYSFIEGYTEAFF
TRBJ1-4 | - | TRBV27 | CASRRGTITNEKLFF
TRBJ1-1 | - | TRBV30 | CAWSATRNTEAFF
TRBJ1-3 | once | TRBV27 | CASSSGDRNTIYF
TRBJ2-3 | once | TRBV4-1 | CASSQGSRRTVDTQYF
TRBJ2-7 | once | TRBV19 | CASSISGSSYEQYF
TRBJ1-5 | once | TRBV19 | CASNTPRDREDQPQHF
TRBJ2-3 | - | TRBV9 | CASSVGTFSSTDTQYF
TRBJ1-1 | - | TRBV12-3/TRBV12-4 | CASRDSANTEAFF
TRBJ1-3 | - | TRBV7-2 | CASSFVRRNTIYF